A selection of T cell receptor beta chains follows, all from one sample in a study of cytotoxic CD8 clonotypes in ibrutinib-treated CLL. This table comes from immunoSEQ multiplex PCR, and its TCRdb copy is limited to in-frame clones, with some not included. Of fewer than 300,000 clones detected, roughly three quarters appear once; the ten largest clones hold roughly 5.7%. Sequenced material: PBMCs, taken at disease progression, from a patient treated with ibrutinib. Source of these receptors: a human donor with chronic lymphocytic leukemia. CDR3s include the opening cysteine and the closing phenylalanine or tryptophan. Each record gives: J gene, D gene, clone size, V gene, CDR3 protein, CDR3 DNA. D genes are given only for firm matches. A row's size may be missing; if present it is once, few, many or a size class.

j_call: TRBJ1-2
d_call: .
clone_size: .
v_call: TRBV10-3
cdr3_aa: CAISGGRSRANYGYTF
cdr3_nt: TGTGCCATCAGTGGTGGACGGAGTCGGGCTAACTATGGCTACACCTTC

j_call: TRBJ2-7
d_call: TRBD1
clone_size: .
v_call: TRBV6-5
cdr3_aa: CASSLGTGSYEQYF
cdr3_nt: TGTGCCAGCAGCCTGGGGACAGGGAGCTACGAGCAGTACTTC

j_call: TRBJ1-5
d_call: .
clone_size: .
v_call: TRBV2
cdr3_aa: CASSYVYRDTDSNQPQHF
cdr3_nt: TGTGCCAGCAGTTATGTCTACCGGGACACCGATAGCAATCAGCCCCAGCATTTT

j_call: TRBJ2-2
d_call: .
clone_size: .
v_call: TRBV11-2
cdr3_aa: CASSFHSGELFF
cdr3_nt: TGTGCCAGCAGCTTTCACTCCGGGGAGCTGTTTTTT

j_call: TRBJ1-1
d_call: .
clone_size: .
v_call: TRBV29-1
cdr3_aa: CSVAKGQFLNTEAFF
cdr3_nt: TGCAGCGTCGCTAAAGGACAGTTCTTGAACACTGAAGCTTTCTTT

j_call: TRBJ2-3
d_call: .
clone_size: .
v_call: TRBV6-6
cdr3_aa: CASSTRTGTDTQYF
cdr3_nt: TGTGCCAGCAGTACAAGGACAGGCACAGATACGCAGTATTTT

j_call: TRBJ2-3
d_call: .
clone_size: .
v_call: TRBV7-2
cdr3_aa: CASRAGLSTDTQYF
cdr3_nt: TGTGCCAGCAGGGCGGGACTCTCCACAGATACGCAGTATTTT

j_call: TRBJ2-7
d_call: .
clone_size: .
v_call: TRBV5-1
cdr3_aa: CASSLGDTRYEQYF
cdr3_nt: TGCGCCAGCAGCTTGGGTGATACCCGCTACGAGCAGTACTTC

j_call: TRBJ1-6
d_call: .
clone_size: .
v_call: TRBV28
cdr3_aa: CASSSPQGVHF
cdr3_nt: TGTGCCAGCAGTTCTCCGCAGGGAGTCCACTTT

j_call: TRBJ2-3
d_call: TRBD1
clone_size: .
v_call: TRBV7-3
cdr3_aa: CASSLTGLIPDTQYF
cdr3_nt: TGTGCCAGCAGCTTGACAGGGTTGATCCCAGATACGCAGTATTTT

j_call: TRBJ2-3
d_call: .
clone_size: .
v_call: TRBV7-3
cdr3_aa: CASSLTVSDTQYF
cdr3_nt: TGTGCCAGCAGCTTAACGGTTTCAGATACGCAGTATTTT

j_call: TRBJ1-4
d_call: .
clone_size: .
v_call: TRBV9
cdr3_aa: CASSPSRQVWEKLFF
cdr3_nt: TGTGCCAGCAGCCCATCCCGACAGGTTTGGGAAAAACTGTTTTTT

j_call: TRBJ2-7
d_call: .
clone_size: .
v_call: TRBV5-1
cdr3_aa: CASSLKGGEQYF
cdr3_nt: TGCGCCAGCAGCTTGAAGGGGGGCGAGCAGTACTTC

j_call: TRBJ1-6
d_call: .
clone_size: once
v_call: TRBV6-1
cdr3_aa: CASSEEGRWSSYNSPLHF
cdr3_nt: TGTGCCAGCAGTGAAGAGGGCCGCTGGAGCTCCTATAATTCACCCCTCCACTTT

j_call: TRBJ1-2
d_call: .
clone_size: few
v_call: TRBV9
cdr3_aa: CASSEGGTGVYGYTF
cdr3_nt: TGTGCCAGCAGCGAAGGGGGAACCGGAGTCTATGGCTACACCTTC

j_call: TRBJ2-5
d_call: TRBD1
clone_size: .
v_call: TRBV6-6
cdr3_aa: CASSYPPGGETQYF
cdr3_nt: TGTGCCAGCAGTTACCCGCCAGGGGGCGAGACCCAGTACTTC

j_call: TRBJ2-1
d_call: TRBD2
clone_size: .
v_call: TRBV6-4
cdr3_aa: CASSDQGLPNNEQFF
cdr3_nt: TGTGCCAGCAGTGACCAGGGACTACCAAACAATGAGCAGTTCTTC

j_call: TRBJ1-1
d_call: .
clone_size: few
v_call: TRBV5-4
cdr3_aa: CASSFGDWGANTEAFF
cdr3_nt: TGTGCCAGCAGCTTCGGCGACTGGGGTGCGAACACTGAAGCTTTCTTT

j_call: TRBJ2-5
d_call: TRBD1
clone_size: .
v_call: TRBV28
cdr3_aa: CARWDRSEETQYF
cdr3_nt: TGTGCCAGATGGGACAGGAGCGAAGAGACCCAGTACTTC

j_call: TRBJ2-3
d_call: .
clone_size: .
v_call: TRBV7-3
cdr3_aa: CASSLSPWPRQVFGADTQYF
cdr3_nt: TGTGCCAGCAGCTTAAGCCCCTGGCCCAGACAGGTATTTGGCGCAGATACGCAGTATTTT

j_call: TRBJ2-5
d_call: TRBD2
clone_size: few
v_call: TRBV6-6
cdr3_aa: CASSYSASGQETQYF
cdr3_nt: TGTGCCAGCAGTTACTCCGCTAGCGGCCAAGAGACCCAGTACTTC

j_call: TRBJ2-1
d_call: .
clone_size: .
v_call: TRBV7-9
cdr3_aa: CASSPFAGRSYNEQFF
cdr3_nt: TGTGCCAGCAGCCCATTTGCGGGGAGATCCTACAATGAGCAGTTCTTC

j_call: TRBJ1-2
d_call: .
clone_size: .
v_call: TRBV5-1
cdr3_aa: CASSPTGGQGVYYGYTF
cdr3_nt: TGCGCCAGCAGCCCTACCGGAGGGCAGGGAGTTTACTATGGCTACACCTTC

j_call: TRBJ2-5
d_call: TRBD1
clone_size: few
v_call: TRBV19
cdr3_aa: CASSTTTGGETQYF
cdr3_nt: TGTGCCAGTAGTACCACGACAGGGGGAGAGACCCAGTACTTC

j_call: TRBJ2-7
d_call: .
clone_size: few
v_call: TRBV2
cdr3_aa: CASIQVEGPSYEQYF
cdr3_nt: TGTGCCAGCATTCAGGTCGAGGGACCCAGCTACGAGCAGTACTTC

j_call: TRBJ2-2
d_call: TRBD2
clone_size: .
v_call: TRBV29-1
cdr3_aa: CSCVGLAGVGTGELFF
cdr3_nt: TGCAGCTGTGTGGGACTAGCGGGAGTTGGCACCGGGGAGCTGTTTTTT

j_call: TRBJ1-1
d_call: .
clone_size: .
v_call: TRBV5-1
cdr3_aa: CASSPDIQLVAFF
cdr3_nt: TGCGCCAGCAGCCCGGACATTCAGCTGGTAGCTTTCTTT

j_call: TRBJ1-3
d_call: .
clone_size: .
v_call: TRBV9
cdr3_aa: CASSVASGNTIYF
cdr3_nt: TGTGCCAGCAGCGTAGCGAGCGGAAACACCATATATTTT

j_call: TRBJ1-1
d_call: .
clone_size: .
v_call: TRBV19
cdr3_aa: CASSIRGTEAFF
cdr3_nt: TGTGCCAGTAGTATTCGGGGCACTGAAGCTTTCTTT

j_call: TRBJ2-3
d_call: TRBD2
clone_size: .
v_call: TRBV19
cdr3_aa: CASSMIKLAGVPDTQYF
cdr3_nt: TGTGCCAGTAGTATGATCAAACTAGCGGGAGTTCCAGATACGCAGTATTTT

j_call: TRBJ2-1
d_call: .
clone_size: .
v_call: TRBV7-8
cdr3_aa: CASSLGTNEQFF
cdr3_nt: TGTGCCAGCAGCTTAGGCACGAATGAGCAGTTCTTC

j_call: TRBJ2-5
d_call: .
clone_size: few
v_call: TRBV9
cdr3_aa: CASSVATGTSQETQYF
cdr3_nt: TGTGCCAGCAGCGTAGCGACGGGGACCAGCCAAGAGACCCAGTACTTC

j_call: TRBJ1-5
d_call: .
clone_size: .
v_call: TRBV5-6
cdr3_aa: CASSLGWWGQLPQHF
cdr3_nt: TGTGCCAGCAGCTTGGGTTGGTGGGGGCAACTGCCCCAGCATTTT

j_call: TRBJ1-2
d_call: .
clone_size: .
v_call: TRBV18
cdr3_aa: CASSPPHSIPGNYGYTF
cdr3_nt: TGTGCCAGCTCACCACCACATTCTATCCCGGGAAACTATGGCTACACCTTC

j_call: TRBJ2-1
d_call: TRBD2
clone_size: .
v_call: TRBV28
cdr3_aa: CASSGTGTRSDEQFF
cdr3_nt: TGTGCCAGCAGTGGGACCGGGACTAGATCCGATGAGCAGTTCTTC

j_call: TRBJ2-3
d_call: TRBD2
clone_size: .
v_call: TRBV10-3
cdr3_aa: CAISSLGGVAADTQYF
cdr3_nt: TGTGCCATCAGTTCTCTGGGAGGGGTTGCTGCAGATACGCAGTATTTT

j_call: TRBJ2-2
d_call: TRBD2
clone_size: .
v_call: TRBV5-1
cdr3_aa: CASSSGTSGTGELFF
cdr3_nt: TGCGCCAGCAGCTCAGGGACTAGCGGGACCGGGGAGCTGTTTTTT

j_call: TRBJ1-1
d_call: .
clone_size: once
v_call: TRBV11-2
cdr3_aa: CASSLANRVPRNTEAFF
cdr3_nt: TGTGCCAGCAGCTTAGCGAACAGGGTCCCTCGAAACACTGAAGCTTTCTTT

j_call: TRBJ1-2
d_call: .
clone_size: few
v_call: TRBV4-1
cdr3_aa: CASSQDDSRGFYGYTF
cdr3_nt: TGCGCCAGCAGCCAGGATGATTCAAGGGGCTTCTATGGCTACACCTTC

j_call: TRBJ2-5
d_call: TRBD2
clone_size: .
v_call: TRBV5-4
cdr3_aa: CASSGGLAGASQETQYF
cdr3_nt: TGTGCCAGCAGCGGGGGGCTAGCGGGGGCGTCTCAAGAGACCCAGTACTTC

j_call: TRBJ2-7
d_call: .
clone_size: .
v_call: TRBV11-2
cdr3_aa: CASSTNLAYEQYF
cdr3_nt: TGTGCCAGCAGCACAAATTTAGCCTACGAGCAGTACTTC

j_call: TRBJ1-1
d_call: .
clone_size: few
v_call: TRBV28
cdr3_aa: CASSLRAEAFF
cdr3_nt: TGTGCCAGCAGTTTAAGGGCCGAAGCTTTCTTT

j_call: TRBJ2-5
d_call: .
clone_size: once
v_call: TRBV2
cdr3_aa: CASSEAYQETQYF
cdr3_nt: TGTGCCAGCAGTGAGGCCTACCAAGAGACCCAGTACTTC

j_call: TRBJ2-5
d_call: .
clone_size: .
v_call: TRBV5-4
cdr3_aa: CASSLGVGGAAETQYF
cdr3_nt: TGTGCCAGCAGCTTAGGAGTAGGGGGAGCAGCAGAGACCCAGTACTTC

j_call: TRBJ1-4
d_call: .
clone_size: .
v_call: TRBV25-1
cdr3_aa: CASSLGGGEKLFF
cdr3_nt: TGTGCCAGCAGCCTAGGGGGTGGTGAAAAACTGTTTTTT

j_call: TRBJ2-3
d_call: .
clone_size: .
v_call: TRBV6-5
cdr3_aa: CASRSGLDTQYF
cdr3_nt: TGTGCCAGCCGCTCCGGGCTCGATACGCAGTATTTT

j_call: TRBJ1-5
d_call: .
clone_size: .
v_call: TRBV5-6
cdr3_aa: CASSLQGNQPQHF
cdr3_nt: TGTGCCAGCAGCTTGCAAGGCAATCAGCCCCAGCATTTT

j_call: TRBJ1-1
d_call: .
clone_size: few
v_call: TRBV10-3
cdr3_aa: CAISESTGRDTEAFF
cdr3_nt: TGTGCCATCAGTGAGTCTACAGGGAGGGATACTGAAGCTTTCTTT

j_call: TRBJ2-7
d_call: .
clone_size: .
v_call: TRBV7-6
cdr3_aa: CASSPLWPPYEQYF
cdr3_nt: TGTGCCAGCAGCCCCCTATGGCCTCCCTACGAGCAGTACTTC

j_call: TRBJ2-7
d_call: .
clone_size: .
v_call: TRBV2
cdr3_aa: CASSEHLIRVPYF
cdr3_nt: TGTGCCAGCAGTGAACATTTGATTAGGGTGCCGTACTTC

j_call: TRBJ2-5
d_call: .
clone_size: .
v_call: TRBV27
cdr3_aa: CASSPGEQETQYF
cdr3_nt: TGTGCCAGCAGCCCGGGGGAGCAAGAGACCCAGTACTTC

j_call: TRBJ2-1
d_call: .
clone_size: .
v_call: TRBV29-1
cdr3_aa: CSVESAAWTNEQFF
cdr3_nt: TGCAGCGTTGAATCAGCGGCGTGGACCAATGAGCAGTTCTTC